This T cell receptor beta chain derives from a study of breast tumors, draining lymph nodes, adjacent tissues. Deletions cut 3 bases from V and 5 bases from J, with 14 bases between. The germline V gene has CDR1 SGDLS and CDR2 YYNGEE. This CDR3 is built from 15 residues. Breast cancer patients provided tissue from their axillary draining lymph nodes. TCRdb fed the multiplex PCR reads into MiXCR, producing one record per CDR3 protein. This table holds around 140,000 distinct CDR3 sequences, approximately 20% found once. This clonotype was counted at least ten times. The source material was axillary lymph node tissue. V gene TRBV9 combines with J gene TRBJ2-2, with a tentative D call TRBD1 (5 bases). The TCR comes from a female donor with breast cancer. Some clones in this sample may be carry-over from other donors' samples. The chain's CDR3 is CASSGGGIGTGELFF. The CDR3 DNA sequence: TGTGCCAGCAGCGGGGGCGGTATTGGAACCGGGGAGCTGTTTTTT.